This T cell receptor (beta chain) comes out of a study of blood T cells in healthy people across ages. Remarks on this clonotype: One end of the junction varies from germline; a read error may be responsible.

Through a sample-barcoded 5' primer and a J-beta primer mix, a second PCR was run for roughly 6 to 12 cycles. TCRdb independently ran MiXCR on the 5' RACE reads; one entry per CDR3 protein. This sample has 780,000 or so distinct CDR3 sequences; around 50% occur once, and the top ten carry around a quarter. In germline, CDR1 is MNHEY, CDR2 SVGAGI. The CDR3 is 13 residues long. The chain uses TRBV6-5 and TRBJ2-4; D gene ambiguous. The last part of the DNA fits TRBJ2-7 better; the J call may be wrong. Sequencing was done on a sample of blood. This TCR derives from a man aged 35-49 years in good health. The CDR3 bases are TGTGCCAGCAGTGACTCGAATCTCTACGAGCAGTACTTC. This codes for CASSDSNLYEQYF.